This TCR beta chain was sequenced in a study of CD8 T cells in ankylosing spondylitis. General study points: Significant enrichment of disease-linked clones was reportedly seen in matched ankylosing spondylitis synovial fluid. Within peripheral blood, clones linked to disease were CD8+ and relatively rare.

To note about this clonotype: Its cognate antigen is unknown.

TCRdb fed the 5' RACE reads into MiXCR, producing one record per CDR3 protein. The sample has approximately 190,000 distinct CDR3 sequences; 10% to 15% are singletons. V dropped 5 bases and J dropped 6 bases, with 15 bases sitting between them. CDR3 length equals 14 residues. This clonotype was sampled from a female donor with ankylosing spondylitis or in good health (not recorded which). The sequencing input was blood, either unsorted or a sorted T cell fraction (not recorded which). V and J are TRBV12-3 or TRBV12-4 and TRBJ2-3; tentatively, D is TRBD1 (5 bases). In DNA, the CDR3 is TGTGCCAGCAGTGGGGCCATTCAGGACGATACGCAGTATTTT. Encoded protein: CASSGAIQDDTQYF.